This T cell receptor beta chain stems from a study of CD8+ T cells in alopecia areata. Study in general: Oral tofacitinib, 5 to 10 mg twice daily, was given in an open-label trial.

This clone was counted a few times. Its antigen is not identified. Treatment meaning: oral pan-JAK inhibitor, 5-10 mg twice daily. Peripheral blood and lesional scalp punch biopsies came from alopecia areata patients. PBMC-derived CD4+ and CD8+ T cells were sorted. CDR3 length: 14 residues. Findings and caveats of the study: Many of the expanded lesional clones endured in scalp and blood while on tofacitinib.

In each case, RNA was isolated and then reverse transcribed into cDNA as the sequencing template. The assay was immunoSEQ multiplex PCR, and TCRdb's table has in-frame clones only and misses some. The repertoire holds more than 110,000 clones, with nearly 55% as singletons. The specimen was CD8+ T cells sorted from blood, collected at week 4, from a patient treated with tofacitinib. The chain uses TRBV21-1 and TRBJ1-5; the table's D call TRBD1 went unverified against the DNA. TRBV21-1 is a documented pseudogene. The sequence came from a human donor with alopecia areata. Written as DNA, the CDR3 is TGTGCCAGCAGCAACCAACAGGGCTGTCAGCCCCAGCATTTT. It is translated as CASSNQQGCQPQHF.